This TCR beta chain was sequenced during a study of blood T cell repertoires in COVID-19. At the level of the study: T cells, B-cell-depleted T cells, or PBMCs supplied cDNA or gDNA.

V dropped 6 bases and J dropped 10 bases, with 30 bases sitting between them. The CDR3 has 17 amino acids. The germline V gene encodes CDR1 LGHNT and CDR2 FRNRAP. Study processing details: Reference gene primer amplification yielded estimated nucleated cell counts. This table comes from immunoSEQ multiplex PCR, and its TCRdb copy is limited to in-frame clones, with some not included. For V, J and clone size, that table is used; D and trimming come from the DNA. The sample has about 220,000 clones, approximately 77% seen once. The TCR comes from a woman older than 75 with acute or convalescent COVID-19. The chain uses TRBV12-5 and TRBJ1-1, with D tentatively TRBD1 (6 bases). The sequenced material came from peripheral blood. For the CDR3, the DNA is TGTGCTAGTGGCTCTATTCACATGGACAGCAGGGGAGTTCGAGCTTTCTTT. Translated, it gives CASGSIHMDSRGVRAFF.